This is a list of T cell receptor beta chains from one sample in a study of shared clonotypes between healthy human individuals. Clones were read by immunoSEQ multiplex PCR, and TCRdb kept only the in-frame ones, dropping some. The data show about 2.4 million clones, roughly 93% seen once. The sample was naive CD4+ T cells from PBMCs. These receptors were collected from a man younger than 35 in good health. Some clones in this sample may be carry-over from other donors' samples. Both conserved end residues are part of each CDR3.

cdr3_aa: CASSPRTQPQSDTQYF
v_call: TRBV25-1

cdr3_aa: CASSLGGALGRVDGELFF
v_call: TRBV5-6

cdr3_aa: CASSQALAAQETQYF
v_call: TRBV4-3

cdr3_aa: CASGSSGTHF
v_call: TRBV10-2

cdr3_aa: CASSFGQGTYEQYF
v_call: TRBV5-1

cdr3_aa: CASSLSRRQNTEAFF
v_call: TRBV27

cdr3_aa: CASLSRAKSYNEQFF
v_call: TRBV28

cdr3_aa: CASSPGTPGRSPLHF
v_call: TRBV6-5

cdr3_aa: CASSNTGLNYEQYF
v_call: TRBV5-1

cdr3_aa: CASSSLTSGSAGEQYF
v_call: TRBV28

cdr3_aa: CASSLGLGAGLSNQPQHF
v_call: TRBV13

cdr3_aa: CASSPSLGTGVPYEQYF
v_call: TRBV28

cdr3_aa: CASSRHRQGVGEQYF
v_call: TRBV28

cdr3_aa: CASSYSGYEQFF
v_call: TRBV5-1

cdr3_aa: CASSLTGGRGGTDTQYF
v_call: TRBV7-3

cdr3_aa: CASSLSAQGANGYTF
v_call: TRBV5-1

cdr3_aa: CASRYEGAPYEQYF
v_call: TRBV2

cdr3_aa: CASSLTGFTEAFF
v_call: TRBV5-1